The 30 T cell receptor beta chains given below trace back to one sample, sequenced in a study of T-cell reconstitution after alpha-beta-depleted transplantation in children. The authors prepared the TCRbeta library with unique molecular identifiers. Via MiXCR, TCRdb re-called the PCR reads, giving one row per CDR3 protein. The table includes 250,000 to 400,000 distinct CDR3 sequences, 20% to 30% detected once. The sample in question was PBMCs, mostly from graft donor cells, obtained 180 days after TCRalphabeta/CD19-depleted stem cell transplant. The receptors derive from a male patient between 5 and 17 years old who had a stem cell transplant for acute lymphoblastic leukemia, so the T cells may come from the graft donor.

The V and J genes are TRBV18 and TRBJ2-2; 11 nucleotides match TRBD2. The V segment lost 3 bases and the J segment 5 bases; nucleotides outside the gene matches: 11. CDR3 length equals 18 residues. Germline V CDR1 and CDR2: KGHSH, LQKENI. The CDR3 coding sequence is TGTGCCAGCTCACCGTATCATACTAGCGGGAGCGGAACCGGGGAGCTGTTTTTT. This translates into CASSPYHTSGSGTGELFF.

The V call is TRBV20-1, the J call TRBJ2-1, with D tentatively TRBD2 (5 bases). The CDR3 loop spans 14 amino acids. V lost 6 bases and J 2 bases, leaving 14 bases between the germline ends. CDR1 and CDR2 from the germline V gene are DFQATT and SNEGSKA (reference sequence). The CDR3 coding sequence is TGCAGTGCCTCCGCTACCGGGGCCTACAATGAGCAGTTCTTC. Its protein is CSASATGAYNEQFF.

The chain couples TRBV7-9 to TRBJ2-1, with 12 bases that match TRBD2. The CDR3 covers 16 residues. Trimming removed 5 bases from V and 8 bases from J; junction bases left unmatched: 10. Germline assignment: CDR1 SEHNR and CDR2 FQNEAQ (reference sequence). Here the CDR3 reads CASSAFRTSGMHEQFF. CDR3 DNA: TGTGCCAGCAGCGCCTTCCGGACTAGCGGGATGCATGAGCAGTTCTTC.

This clonotype was seen a handful of times. The genes are TRBV10-3 and TRBJ2-1, with TRBD2 matching over 7 bases. The germline V gene encodes CDR1 ENHRY and CDR2 SYGVKD. The CDR3 is 19 amino acids. The V gene end was trimmed by 2 bases and the J gene end by 0 bases; junction bases not matched to a gene: 13. The CDR3 here is CAISEGLAGPLSSYNEQFF. Here the CDR3 DNA reads TGTGCCATCAGTGAGGGTTTAGCGGGCCCTCTCAGCTCCTACAATGAGCAGTTCTTC.

This clonotype was detected a few times. The rearrangement uses TRBV7-9 and TRBJ2-5; 15 nucleotides agree with TRBD2. The V segment lost 3 bases and the J segment 4 bases; nucleotides outside the gene matches: 6. The CDR3 covers 17 residues. Germline lookup yields CDR1 SEHNR and CDR2 FQNEAQ (reference sequence). The DNA for the CDR3 is TGTGCCAGCAGCTTCCCTGGACTAGCGGGAGGGGGAGAGACCCAGTACTTC. This translates into CASSFPGLAGGGETQYF.

This clonotype was observed a few times. The V and J genes are TRBV7-3 and TRBJ2-7; D could derive from TRBD1 or TRBD2 (5 bases each). Trimming pared 2 bases from V and 0 bases from J, leaving 11 bases between. This CDR3 has 15 amino acids. Germline V lookup: CDR1 SGHTA, CDR2 FQGTGA. DNA for the CDR3: TGTGCCAGCAGCTTATTCCCAGGGAGCTCCTACGAGCAGTACTTC. This codes for CASSLFPGSSYEQYF.

CDR3 bases: TGTGCCAGCAGTGAATTCCCGGGAGCCCGGGGAGATACGCAGTATTTT. This gives the protein CASSEFPGARGDTQYF. The rearrangement uses TRBV25-1 and TRBJ2-3; perhaps TRBD2 as D (6 bases). Trimming stripped 1 base from V and 5 bases from J, with 16 bases between. CDR1 is MGHDK and CDR2 is SYGVNS in the germline V gene. This CDR3 has 16 amino acids. Drawing the rest from reference TRBV25-1 and TRBJ2-3, the complete variable domain is EADIYQTPRYLVIGTGKKITLECSQTMGHDKMYWYQQDPGMELHLIHYSYGVNSTEKGDLSSESTVSRIRTEHFPLTLESARPSHTSQYLCASSEFPGARGDTQYFGPGTRLTVL.

This chain joins TRBV3-1 and TRBJ2-1, with 10 bases matching TRBD1. Trimming took 4 bases from V and 6 from J; bases not matched to a gene: 3. Germline V gene sequence: CDR1 LGHDT, CDR2 YNNKEL (reference sequence). This CDR3 has 14 amino acids. CDR3 residues: CASSRGQGPNEQFF. The CDR3 DNA sequence: TGTGCCAGCAGCCGGGGACAGGGGCCCAATGAGCAGTTCTTC.

J is TRBJ2-7 and V is TRBV20-1; 7 nucleotides match TRBD2. CDR3 length: 14 residues. Germline V lookup: CDR1 DFQATT, CDR2 SNEGSKA (reference sequence). V shed 3 bases, J shed 2 bases, and the junction held 7 bases outside the gene matches. DNA for the CDR3: TGCAGTGCTAGTAGCCCTAGCGGACCCTACGAGCAGTACTTC. Protein sequence: CSASSPSGPYEQYF.

The J gene is TRBJ2-1, the V gene TRBV10-3, with 9 positions matching TRBD1. The CDR3 covers 14 residues. Germline loops: CDR1 ENHRY, CDR2 SYGVKD. With 10 bases clipped from V and 7 bases from J, the junction kept 11 bases outside the gene matches. The CDR3 is CATGPGQGRNEQFF. DNA for the CDR3: TGTGCCACTGGACCGGGACAGGGCAGGAATGAGCAGTTCTTC.

This clonotype was recorded at least ten times. The chain has TRBV5-1 and TRBJ2-7; perhaps D is TRBD1 or TRBD2 (6 bases each). Between the trimmed V and J ends, which lost 0 bases and 4 bases, there was a span of 17 bases. CDR1 is SGHRS, CDR2 YFSETQ, per germline. The CDR3 loop spans 16 amino acids. This CDR3 is CASSLAGGGSIYEQYF. The CDR3, as DNA: TGCGCCAGCAGCTTGGCCGGAGGGGGGAGTATTTACGAGCAGTACTTC.

The table lists this clonotype with a few counts. The rearrangement uses TRBV10-3 and TRBJ1-2; TRBD1 is a possible D gene (5 bases). The germline V gene encodes CDR1 ENHRY and CDR2 SYGVKD. This CDR3 has 12 residues. The V and J ends lost 10 bases and 7 bases respectively, with 16 bases between them. The CDR3 nucleotides are TGTGCCACCCAAGGTCCGGGGGGTGGCTACACCTTC. Translating it yields CATQGPGGGYTF.

V and J are TRBV20-1 and TRBJ2-1, with TRBD2 as a possible D gene (6 bases). The germline V gene has CDR1 DFQATT and CDR2 SNEGSKA (reference sequence). This CDR3 region has 10 residues. Trimming stripped 5 bases from V and 10 bases from J, with 9 bases between. CDR3 residues: CSAASVEQFF. The CDR3 nucleotides are TGCAGTGCTGCTAGCGTAGAGCAGTTCTTC.

This clonotype was found a few times. The chain has TRBV20-1 and TRBJ2-5; D is perhaps TRBD2 (6 bases). Germline V gene sequence: CDR1 DFQATT, CDR2 SNEGSKA (reference sequence). The V gene lost 5 bases and the J gene lost 4 bases, with 11 bases spanning the gap. The CDR3 extends over 12 amino acids. For the CDR3, the DNA is TGCAGTGCTCCTTTACTAGCAGAGACCCAGTACTTC. It yields the protein CSAPLLAETQYF.

This clonotype showed up just a few times. The chain uses TRBV7-9 and TRBJ1-1; D remains ambiguous. Per germline, CDR1 SEHNR and CDR2 FQNEAQ (reference sequence). The CDR3 has 15 residues. V was cut by 3 bases and J by 3 bases, with 14 bases left in between. The CDR3 loop is CASSLFVGEDTEAFF. As DNA, the CDR3 is TGTGCCAGCAGCTTGTTTGTGGGCGAGGACACTGAAGCTTTCTTT.

This clonotype was found a few times. The chain combines TRBV5-1 with TRBJ2-2; D ambiguous. V was trimmed by 2 bases and J by 5 bases, leaving 10 bases between them. This CDR3 has 14 residues. Germline loops: CDR1 SGHRS, CDR2 YFSETQ. The CDR3 DNA is TGCGCCAGCAGCTTTGACCCGATGACCGGGGAGCTGTTTTTT. Residues: CASSFDPMTGELFF.

This chain joins TRBV5-6 and TRBJ1-1; tentative D call: TRBD1 (6 bases). Trimming cost V 0 bases and J 1 base, with 10 bases left between them. Germline CDR1 and CDR2: SGHDT and YYEEEE. This CDR3 region has 15 residues. CDR3 protein: CASSLAQGWNTEAFF. DNA of the CDR3: TGTGCCAGCAGCTTGGCACAGGGTTGGAACACTGAAGCTTTCTTT.

The rearrangement joins TRBV2 to TRBJ2-1, with 7 nucleotides matching TRBD1. V gave up 4 bases and J gave up 16 bases; unmatched junction bases: 16. In germline, CDR1 is SNHLY, CDR2 FYNNEI. The length of the CDR3 is 14 residues. The CDR3, as DNA: TGTGCCAGCAGTGTTGGGTACCGGGACAGAATGACATTCTTC. It yields the protein CASSVGYRDRMTFF.

The genes are TRBV5-1 and TRBJ2-1; TRBD2 agrees at 9 bases. V trimming: 0 bases; J trimming: 2 bases; junction bases outside the gene matches: 9. Germline V gives CDR1 SGHRS, CDR2 YFSETQ. This CDR3 is built from 18 residues. The CDR3 DNA reads TGCGCCAGCAGCTTGGCTGTAGGCGGGAGGGCCCCCTACAATGAGCAGTTCTTC. Translating gives CASSLAVGGRAPYNEQFF.

This clonotype was detected many times. J is TRBJ2-1 and V is TRBV5-1, with 7 bases lining up with TRBD2. V trimming: 2 bases; J trimming: 4 bases; junction bases outside the gene matches: 3. CDR1 and CDR2 from the germline V gene are SGHRS and YFSETQ. The CDR3 runs to 14 residues. The CDR3 spells CASSFGSGYNEQFF. The CDR3 DNA reads as TGCGCCAGCAGCTTTGGTAGCGGGTACAATGAGCAGTTCTTC.

This clonotype was picked up a small number of times. The chain recombines TRBV12-3 or TRBV12-4 with TRBJ2-1; a weak D match, TRBD2 (5 bases). The length of the CDR3 is 12 residues. V was trimmed by 9 bases and J by 0 bases, leaving 6 bases between them. The CDR3 bases are TGTGCCAGGGGGAGCTCCTACAATGAGCAGTTCTTC. Translating it yields CARGSSYNEQFF.

The chain has TRBV6-5 and TRBJ2-1; 11 nucleotides align to TRBD2. This CDR3 has 15 residues. The V gene's germline CDR1 is MNHEY and CDR2 SVGAGI. The junction had 6 bases not matched to a gene; V was cut back by 4 bases and J by 7 bases. CDR3 region: CASSSPGLAENEQFF. CDR3 coding DNA: TGTGCCAGCAGTTCCCCGGGACTAGCGGAAAATGAGCAGTTCTTC.

The chain recombines TRBV20-1 with TRBJ2-2, with D unclear. This CDR3 region has 13 residues. The ends were cut back, 0 bases at V and 3 bases at J, with 5 bases in the middle. CDR1 is DFQATT and CDR2 is SNEGSKA in the germline V gene (reference sequence). The CDR3 DNA follows: TGCAGTGCTAGAGATGGGGACACCGGGGAGCTGTTTTTT. Its translation: CSARDGDTGELFF.

The chain uses TRBV29-1 and TRBJ2-7, with D possibly TRBD1 on 6 matching bases. Germline CDR1 is SQVTM and CDR2 is ANQGSEA. V was trimmed by 6 bases and J by 4 bases, leaving 19 bases between them. The CDR3 has 14 amino acids. The CDR3 spells CSVPGQPMGYEQYF. The DNA for the CDR3 is TGCAGCGTCCCCGGACAGCCCATGGGGTACGAGCAGTACTTC.

The chain couples TRBV15 to TRBJ2-3; 14 bases map to TRBD2. J lost 4 bases, V lost 0 bases, and 9 bases had no gene match. CDR1 and CDR2 from the germline V gene are LNHNV and YYDKDF (reference sequence). The CDR3 sequence is 19 residues long. CDR3 nucleotide sequence: TGTGCCACCAGCAGAGACCCCGGGACTAGCGGGAGTCTGTCAGATACGCAGTATTTT. It yields the protein CATSRDPGTSGSLSDTQYF.

This clonotype was seen only a few times. The chain has TRBV6-5 and TRBJ2-2; D may correspond to TRBD1 or TRBD2 (5 bases each). Germline V gene data show CDR1 as MNHEY and CDR2 as SVGAGI. V lost 3 bases and J 2 bases, leaving 10 bases between the germline ends. CDR3 size: 15 residues. The CDR3 DNA sequence: TGTGCCAGCAGTTATGGGACGAGTAACACCGGGGAGCTGTTTTTT. It specifies CASSYGTSNTGELFF.

This clonotype turned up a few times. The V gene is TRBV4-1, the J gene TRBJ2-2; D gene unclear. This CDR3 region has 17 residues. Germline lookup yields CDR1 MGHRA and CDR2 YSYEKL. V was trimmed by 1 base and J by 5 bases, leaving 17 bases between them. The CDR3 reads CASSQGLLWQPTGELFF. CDR3 nucleotide sequence: TGCGCCAGCAGCCAAGGTCTTTTATGGCAGCCTACCGGGGAGCTGTTTTTT.

In its sample, this clonotype was seen a few times. V gene TRBV20-1 combines with J gene TRBJ2-7; 8 bases agree with TRBD2. The CDR3 is 13 amino acids. The germline V gene encodes CDR1 DFQATT and CDR2 SNEGSKA (reference sequence). V shed 3 bases, J shed 3 bases, and the junction held 4 bases outside the gene matches. The CDR3 DNA sequence: TGCAGTGCTAGGGGCGGGAGGAACTACGAGCAGTACTTC. It is translated as CSARGGRNYEQYF.

This clonotype occurred a few times. This chain connects TRBV12-3 or TRBV12-4 to TRBJ2-7; D unclear. The V gene lost 4 bases and the J gene lost 2 bases, with 6 bases spanning the gap. This CDR3 contains 12 residues. The CDR3 bases are TGTGCCAGCAGTTCCCGGGCCTACGAGCAGTACTTC. This gives the protein CASSSRAYEQYF.

The rearrangement joins TRBV12-3 or TRBV12-4 to TRBJ2-7; TRBD1 matches 9 bases. This CDR3 has 14 amino acids. The V and J ends lost 3 bases and 2 bases, in that order; junction bases with no gene match: 2. CDR3 amino acids: CASSLGDRAYEQYF. For the CDR3, the DNA is TGTGCCAGCAGTTTGGGGGACAGGGCCTACGAGCAGTACTTC.